This entry lists 4 T cell receptor beta chains sequenced from one sample in a study of early T cells in non-severe SARS-CoV-2 infection (dated by TCRdb to the early 2020s). Libraries were prepared through 5' RACE. Instrument on record: NextSeq 500. TCRdb applied fastp at Q25 and MiXCR to the public reads, then kept only in-frame beta chains. Records with the same CDR3 protein are collapsed into one entry carrying the most frequent genes and DNA. For this sample there are about 83,000 distinct CDR3 sequences; more than 12% appear just once. The ten biggest clones cover 3% of the sample. The specimen was whole blood. These receptors came from an adult who was a healthcare worker with PCR-confirmed SARS-CoV-2 infection or an uninfected control (not recorded which).

This rearrangement joins TRBV11-3 to TRBJ2-1, with 14 positions matching TRBD2. Per germline, CDR1 SGHNT and CDR2 YENEEA. The ends lost 5 bases at V and 6 bases at J; junction bases unmatched: 6. This CDR3 has 16 residues. CDR3 DNA sequence: TGTGCCAGCAGCGCCGGACTAGCGGGAGGTTTCAATGAGCAGTTCTTC. Its translation is CASSAGLAGGFNEQFF.

The V gene is TRBV29-1, the J gene TRBJ2-1; 7 bases agree with TRBD1. Trimming at V came to 3 bases and at J to 9 bases, leaving 5 bases not matched to a gene. CDR3 length: 12 residues. Germline CDR1 SQVTM, CDR2 ANQGSEA. Here the CDR3 reads CSVERAGGEQFF. CDR3 DNA sequence: TGCAGCGTTGAGAGGGCAGGGGGTGAGCAGTTCTTC.

The CDR3 sequence is CASSLDMRVGQYF. The CDR3 DNA follows: TGTGCCAGCAGCTTAGACATGCGGGTCGGGCAGTACTTC. The chain has TRBV7-2 and TRBJ2-7; a weak D match, TRBD2 (5 bases). Germline V gene data show CDR1 as SGHTA and CDR2 as FQGNSA. The ends were cut back, 1 base at V and 9 bases at J, with 13 bases in the middle. The CDR3 has 13 amino acids. Variable domain in full (rest from reference TRBV7-2 and TRBJ2-7): GAGVSQSPSNKVTEKGKDVELRCDPISGHTALYWYRQSLGQGLEFLIYFQGNSAPDKSGLPSDRFSAERTGGSVSTLTIQRTQQEDSAVYLCASSLDMRVGQYFGPGTRLTVT.

The V and J genes are TRBV7-8 and TRBJ1-5, with D possibly TRBD1 on 6 matching bases. The CDR3 sequence is 15 residues long. Germline V gene sequence: CDR1 SGHVS, CDR2 FQNEAQ. Trimming pared 4 bases from V and 7 bases from J, leaving 17 bases between. CDR3 in DNA: TGTGCCAGCAGCTCCTTAGGGGGGCTCCAGCAGCCCCAGCATTTT. This sequence encodes CASSSLGGLQQPQHF.